This paragraph covers one T cell receptor (beta chain) sequence. For TCRbeta, the library was prepared with unique molecular identifiers. One entry per CDR3 protein results from TCRdb running MiXCR on the PCR reads. The sample shows approximately 640,000 distinct CDR3 sequences, roughly 17% of them seen only once. The entry originates in a study of T-cell reconstitution after alpha-beta-depleted transplantation in children. V lost 7 bases and J lost 2, with 6 bases in between. This CDR3 spans 11 amino acids. CDR1 and CDR2 from the germline V gene are SGHDT and YYEEEE. The chain has TRBV5-6 and TRBJ1-1; the D is unclear. This clonotype was sampled from a human donor who donated a stem cell graft to a child with acute myeloid leukemia. This material consisted of PBMCs from the stem cell graft donor, taken from the stem cell graft. CDR3 region: CASHGNTEAFF. CDR3 sequence (DNA): TGTGCCAGCCATGGAAACACTGAAGCTTTCTTT.